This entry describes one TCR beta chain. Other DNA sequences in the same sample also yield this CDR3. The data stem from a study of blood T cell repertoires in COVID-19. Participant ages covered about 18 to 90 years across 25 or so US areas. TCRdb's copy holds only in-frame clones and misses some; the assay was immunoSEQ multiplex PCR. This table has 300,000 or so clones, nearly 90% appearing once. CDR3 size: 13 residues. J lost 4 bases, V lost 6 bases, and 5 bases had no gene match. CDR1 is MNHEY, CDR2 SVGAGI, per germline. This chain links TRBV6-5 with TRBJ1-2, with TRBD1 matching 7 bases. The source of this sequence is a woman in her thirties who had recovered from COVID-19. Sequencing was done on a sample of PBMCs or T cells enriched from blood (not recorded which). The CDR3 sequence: CASRPTGSYGYTF. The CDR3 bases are TGTGCCAGCAGACCGACAGGGAGCTATGGCTACACCTTC.